This TCR beta chain stems from a study of blood T cells in healthy people across ages. This clonotype was seen a handful of times. Antigen unknown. Combining a sample-barcoded 5' primer with a J-beta primer mix, a second PCR ran for about 7 to 11 cycles. Per sample, CDR3-containing paired-end reads numbered at least 3 million. TCRdb re-derived calls from the 5' RACE reads in MiXCR, one entry per CDR3 protein. The sample has around 750,000 distinct CDR3 sequences; 53% are singletons. General observations from the study: Diversity was estimated from one million T cells, and these estimates were considered underestimates. Measured against age, TCR beta diversity per million T cells decreased in a roughly linear manner.

Sequencing was performed on blood. The sequence came from a man aged 80 or over in good health.

The CDR3 is CASSYSLAGDLTGPYEQYF. Here the CDR3 DNA reads TGTGCCAGCAGTTACTCACTAGCGGGAGACCTCACCGGCCCCTACGAGCAGTACTTC. The gene calls are TRBV6-2 or TRBV6-3 and TRBJ2-7; 11 bases match TRBD2. CDR3 length: 19 amino acids. Germline trimming cut 0 bases from V and 2 bases from J; bases unmatched to any gene: 12. Germline CDR1 and CDR2: MNHEY and SVGEGT.